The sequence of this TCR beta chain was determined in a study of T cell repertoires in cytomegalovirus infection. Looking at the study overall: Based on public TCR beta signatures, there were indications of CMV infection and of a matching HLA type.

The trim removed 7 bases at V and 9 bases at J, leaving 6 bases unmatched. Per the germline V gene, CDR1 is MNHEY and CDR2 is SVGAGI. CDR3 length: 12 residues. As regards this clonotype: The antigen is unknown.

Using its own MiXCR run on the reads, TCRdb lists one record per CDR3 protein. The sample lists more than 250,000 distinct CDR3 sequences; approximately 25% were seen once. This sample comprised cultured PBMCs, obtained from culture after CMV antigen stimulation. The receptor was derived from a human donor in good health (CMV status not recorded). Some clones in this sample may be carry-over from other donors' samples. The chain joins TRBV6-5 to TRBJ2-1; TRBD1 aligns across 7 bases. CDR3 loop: CASTSPGGEQFF. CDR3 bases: TGTGCCAGCACCTCCCCAGGGGGTGAGCAGTTCTTC.